The 7 T cell receptor beta chains in this list originate from one sample, sequenced in a study of persistence of HIV-infected CD4 T cells. Overlapping HIV-1 Gag 15-mer peptides at roughly 1 ug per peptide per mL were used. Memory cells lacking CD40L and CD69 with high CD45RO were sorted. For these TCRs, the target antigens are not known. The immunoSEQ assay was version 4, run in survey mode. The protocol was immunoSEQ multiplex PCR, while the TCRdb copy is restricted to in-frame clones and leaves out a portion. The sample has approximately 65,000 clones; 65% to 80% are singletons. The source material was CD4+ T cells sorted from PBMCs after approximately 19-hour stimulation, sampled from a patient who received antiretroviral therapy. Receptors were obtained from an adult man with HIV who was CMV-seropositive.

This clone was found a few times. The chain is built from TRBV28 and TRBJ2-1; D tentatively fits TRBD1 or TRBD2 (5 bases each). From germline, CDR1 is MDHEN and CDR2 SYDVKM. Between the trimmed V and J ends, which lost 6 bases and 3 bases, there was a span of 9 bases. This CDR3 comprises 13 residues. This CDR3 reads CASRGENYNEQFF. The CDR3 DNA sequence: TGTGCCAGCAGGGGGGAGAACTACAATGAGCAGTTCTTC.

The genes are TRBV28 and TRBJ1-4; D remains ambiguous. In germline, CDR1 is MDHEN, CDR2 SYDVKM. V gave up 7 bases and J gave up 7 bases, with 13 bases separating them. The CDR3 runs to 13 residues. In DNA form, the CDR3 reads TGTGCCAGCACCAAAAGGCCCGTTGAAAAACTGTTTTTT. Translated, it gives CASTKRPVEKLFF.

This clone was counted only a few times. The V gene is TRBV2, the J gene TRBJ1-1; D unresolved. Germline values: CDR1 SNHLY, CDR2 FYNNEI. The length of the CDR3 is 13 residues. Trimming took 8 bases from V and 5 from J, leaving 15 bases between them. DNA of the CDR3: TGTGCCAGCGAGAATGGCGAGAGGACTGAAGCTTTCTTT. Residues: CASENGERTEAFF. Using reference TRBV2 and TRBJ1-1 for the parts outside the CDR3, the full variable domain is EPEVTQTPSHQVTQMGQEVILRCVPISNHLYFYWYRQILGQKVEFLVSFYNNEISEKSEIFDDQFSVERPDGSNFTLKIRSTKLEDSAMYFCASENGERTEAFFGQGTRLTVV.

This clone was observed a few times. Written as DNA, the CDR3 is TGTGCCAGCAGGCCCATGACAGGGGGCTCCTATAATTCACCCCTCCACTTT. Translating it yields CASRPMTGGSYNSPLHF. The gene calls are TRBV2 and TRBJ1-6, with 9 bases that match TRBD1. The V gene end was trimmed by 6 bases and the J gene end by 0 bases; junction bases not matched to a gene: 6. The CDR3 is 17 residues long. In germline, CDR1 is SNHLY, CDR2 FYNNEI.

The rearrangement uses TRBV6-5 and TRBJ2-7, with D perhaps matching TRBD1 (5 bases). Germline CDR1 reads MNHEY; CDR2 reads SVGAGI. V was cut by 6 bases and J by 0 bases, with 9 bases left in between. The CDR3 loop spans 13 amino acids. CDR3 coding DNA: TGTGCCAGCAGGCCAGGGTTCTCCTACGAGCAGTACTTC. This codes for CASRPGFSYEQYF.

The rearrangement links TRBV20-1 to TRBJ1-6, with D possibly being TRBD1 (6 bases). Trimming left V 3 bases short and J 5 bases short, with 17 bases between. Germline V gene sequence: CDR1 DFQATT, CDR2 SNEGSKA (reference sequence). The CDR3 loop spans 16 amino acids. CDR3 in DNA: TGCAGTGCTAGTGGATTACCGGGACACCATAATTCACCCCTCCACTTT. Translation: CSASGLPGHHNSPLHF.

The CDR3 sequence: CASSQDESRWIYEQFF. In DNA, the CDR3 is TGCGCCAGCAGCCAAGATGAGTCCAGGTGGATATATGAGCAGTTCTTC. The genes are TRBV4-1 and TRBJ2-1; D not certain. Germline CDR1 MGHRA, CDR2 YSYEKL. The length of the CDR3 is 16 residues. V was shortened by 0 bases and J by 8 bases, with 17 bases between the two germline ends.